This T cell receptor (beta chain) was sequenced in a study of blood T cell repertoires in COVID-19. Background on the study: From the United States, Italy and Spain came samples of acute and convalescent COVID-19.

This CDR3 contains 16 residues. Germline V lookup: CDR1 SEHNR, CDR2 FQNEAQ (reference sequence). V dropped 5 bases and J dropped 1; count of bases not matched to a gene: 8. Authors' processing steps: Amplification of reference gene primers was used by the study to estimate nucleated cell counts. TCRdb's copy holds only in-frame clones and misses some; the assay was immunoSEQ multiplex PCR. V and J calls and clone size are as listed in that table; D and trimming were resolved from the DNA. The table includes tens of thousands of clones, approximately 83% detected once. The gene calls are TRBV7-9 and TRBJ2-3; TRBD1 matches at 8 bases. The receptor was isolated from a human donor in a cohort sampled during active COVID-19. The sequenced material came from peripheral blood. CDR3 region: CASSTSGGKGTDTQYF. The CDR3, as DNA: TGTGCCAGCAGCACCTCAGGGGGCAAAGGCACAGATACGCAGTATTTT.